These T cell receptor beta chains were read from a single sample in a study of blood T cell repertoires in COVID-19. Profiled with immunoSEQ multiplex PCR; TCRdb holds only in-frame clones, not every one. The sample contains 150,000 to 200,000 clones, about 89% of which appear only once. The sequencing input was peripheral blood. The receptor set was obtained from a man aged 60-69 years with acute or convalescent COVID-19. CDR3s include the opening cysteine and the closing phenylalanine or tryptophan. D genes are given only for firm matches. Clone size is stated in some rows and not others, as once, few, many or a class when expanded.

J gene	clone size	D gene	V gene	CDR3 protein	CDR3 DNA
TRBJ2-5	NA	TRBD1	TRBV7-9	CASSLAATGAETQYF	TGTGCCAGCAGCTTAGCGGCTACAGGGGCAGAGACCCAGTACTTC
TRBJ2-2	NA	NA	TRBV9	CASGQGRTGELFF	TGTGCCAGCGGGCAGGGGCGGACCGGGGAGCTGTTTTTT
TRBJ2-7	once	TRBD1	TRBV2	CASSEEPGQGDEQYF	TGTGCCAGCAGTGAAGAACCGGGACAGGGGGACGAGCAGTACTTC
TRBJ1-5	NA	NA	TRBV27	CASSPIGSNQPQHF	TGTGCCAGCAGCCCCATCGGGAGCAATCAGCCCCAGCATTTT
TRBJ2-7	many	TRBD1	TRBV2	CATGTGREQYF	TGTGCCACCGGGACAGGGAGGGAGCAGTACTTC
TRBJ1-2	NA	NA	TRBV7-9	CASSLVTALGDGYTF	TGTGCCAGCAGCTTAGTGACGGCATTAGGGGATGGCTACACCTTC
TRBJ1-6	NA	TRBD1	TRBV5-6	CASSPPGQPYSPLHF	TGTGCCAGCAGCCCGCCGGGACAGCCTTATTCACCCCTCCACTTT
TRBJ2-2	NA	NA	TRBV4-2	CASSQRGPSSTGELFF	TGTGCCAGCAGCCAAAGAGGCCCGAGTTCCACCGGGGAGCTGTTTTTT
TRBJ2-5	NA	NA	TRBV7-2	CASSPSGQETQYF	TGTGCCAGCAGCCCGAGCGGTCAAGAGACCCAGTACTTC
TRBJ2-2	NA	NA	TRBV7-9	CASSLVPGAAGELFF	TGTGCCAGCAGCTTAGTTCCGGGAGCCGCCGGGGAGCTGTTTTTT
TRBJ2-3	NA	NA	TRBV24-1	CATSDYGGTDTQYF	TGTGCCACCAGTGATTATGGCGGAACAGATACGCAGTATTTT
TRBJ2-1	once	NA	TRBV5-1	CASSLVGGNNEQFF	TGCGCCAGCAGCTTGGTTGGCGGGAACAATGAGCAGTTCTTC
TRBJ2-3	NA	TRBD2	TRBV7-8	CASSPGLAGGPGPDTQYF	TGTGCCAGCAGCCCTGGACTAGCGGGGGGCCCAGGGCCAGATACGCAGTATTTT
TRBJ1-2	NA	NA	TRBV6-5	CASSYGGSYGYTF	TGTGCCAGCAGTTACGGGGGGAGCTATGGCTACACCTTC
TRBJ1-1	NA	NA	TRBV12-3/TRBV12-4	CATDRTRREEAFF	TGTGCCACCGACCGGACACGCCGGGAGGAAGCTTTCTTT
TRBJ1-2	NA	NA	TRBV5-4	CASSLISGFNYGYTF	TGTGCCAGCAGCTTGATCTCAGGTTTTAACTATGGCTACACCTTC
TRBJ1-3	NA	NA	TRBV19	CASSIVGATGNTIYF	TGTGCCAGTAGTATAGTAGGGGCGACTGGAAACACCATATATTTT
TRBJ1-5	NA	TRBD1	TRBV27	CASSSATGGDQPQHF	TGTGCCAGCAGTTCGGCGACAGGGGGGGATCAGCCCCAGCATTTT